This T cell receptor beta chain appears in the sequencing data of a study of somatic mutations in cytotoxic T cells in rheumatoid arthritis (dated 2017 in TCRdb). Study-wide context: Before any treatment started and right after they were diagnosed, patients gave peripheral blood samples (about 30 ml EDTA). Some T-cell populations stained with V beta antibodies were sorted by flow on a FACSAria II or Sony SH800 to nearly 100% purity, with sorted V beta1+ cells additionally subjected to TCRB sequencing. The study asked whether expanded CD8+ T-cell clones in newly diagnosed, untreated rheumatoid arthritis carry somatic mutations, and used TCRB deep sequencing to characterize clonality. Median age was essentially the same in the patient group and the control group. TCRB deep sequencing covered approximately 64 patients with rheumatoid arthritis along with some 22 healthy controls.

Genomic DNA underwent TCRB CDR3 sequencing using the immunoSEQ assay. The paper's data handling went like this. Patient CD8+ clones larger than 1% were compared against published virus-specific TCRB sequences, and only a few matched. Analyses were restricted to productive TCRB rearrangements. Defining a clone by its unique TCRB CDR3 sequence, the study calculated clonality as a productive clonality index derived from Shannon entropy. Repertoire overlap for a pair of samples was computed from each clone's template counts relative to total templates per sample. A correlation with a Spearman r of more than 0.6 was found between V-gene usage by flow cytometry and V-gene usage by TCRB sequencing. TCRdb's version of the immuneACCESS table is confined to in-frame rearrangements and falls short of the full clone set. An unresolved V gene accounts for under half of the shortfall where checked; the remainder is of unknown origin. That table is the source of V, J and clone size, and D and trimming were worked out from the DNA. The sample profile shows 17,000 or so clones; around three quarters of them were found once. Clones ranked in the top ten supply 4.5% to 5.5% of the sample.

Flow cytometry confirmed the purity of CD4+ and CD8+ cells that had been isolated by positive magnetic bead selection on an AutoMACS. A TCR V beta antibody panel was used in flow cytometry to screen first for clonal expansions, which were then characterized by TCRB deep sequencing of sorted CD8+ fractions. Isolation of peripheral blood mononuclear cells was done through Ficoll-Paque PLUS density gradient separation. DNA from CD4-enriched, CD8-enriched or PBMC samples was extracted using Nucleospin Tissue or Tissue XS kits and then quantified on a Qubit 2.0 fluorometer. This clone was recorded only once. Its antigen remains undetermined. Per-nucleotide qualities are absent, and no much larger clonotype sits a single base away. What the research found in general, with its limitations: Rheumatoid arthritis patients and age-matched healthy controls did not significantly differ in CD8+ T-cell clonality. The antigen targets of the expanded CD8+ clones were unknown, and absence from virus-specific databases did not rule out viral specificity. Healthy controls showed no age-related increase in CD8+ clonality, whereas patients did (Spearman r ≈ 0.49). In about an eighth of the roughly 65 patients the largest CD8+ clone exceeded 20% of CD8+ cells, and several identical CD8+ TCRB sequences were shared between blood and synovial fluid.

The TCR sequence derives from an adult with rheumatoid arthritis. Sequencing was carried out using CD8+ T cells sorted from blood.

The CDR3 amino acid sequence is: CASSLSPSGDDNEQFF. The bases are TGTGCCAGCAGTTTATCCCCTAGCGGGGACGACAATGAGCAGTTCTTC. The chain uses TRBV27 and TRBJ2-1; 9 nucleotides in the junction match TRBD2. Trimmed from V: 0 bases; trimmed from J: 5 bases; junction bases lacking a gene match: 5. CDR1 and CDR2, per the germline V gene (reference sequence), are MNHEY and SMNVEV. The CDR3 runs 16 amino acids, cysteine and phenylalanine included. The read is trimmed to its CDR3 DNA, 48 bases read in frame from base 1.